The entry below gives a single TCR beta chain sequence along with its context. The data were taken from a study of blood T cell repertoires in COVID-19. The method was immunoSEQ multiplex PCR; TCRdb's version includes in-frame clones alone and lacks a portion of them. The sample has around 480,000 clones; approximately 86% are singletons. The CDR3 loop spans 14 amino acids. Germline V gene sequence: CDR1 SGHRS, CDR2 YFSETQ. Trimming shortened V by 0 bases and J by 8 bases, and 11 bases separated the two germline ends. This chain joins TRBV5-1 and TRBJ1-4, with D possibly being TRBD1 (6 bases). Sequenced input: PBMCs or T cells enriched from blood (not recorded which). The source of this sequence is a woman aged 18-29 years who had recovered from COVID-19. The chain's CDR3 is CASSLGTQGEKLFF. The CDR3 nucleotides read TGCGCCAGCAGCTTGGGGACTCAGGGGGAAAAACTGTTTTTT.